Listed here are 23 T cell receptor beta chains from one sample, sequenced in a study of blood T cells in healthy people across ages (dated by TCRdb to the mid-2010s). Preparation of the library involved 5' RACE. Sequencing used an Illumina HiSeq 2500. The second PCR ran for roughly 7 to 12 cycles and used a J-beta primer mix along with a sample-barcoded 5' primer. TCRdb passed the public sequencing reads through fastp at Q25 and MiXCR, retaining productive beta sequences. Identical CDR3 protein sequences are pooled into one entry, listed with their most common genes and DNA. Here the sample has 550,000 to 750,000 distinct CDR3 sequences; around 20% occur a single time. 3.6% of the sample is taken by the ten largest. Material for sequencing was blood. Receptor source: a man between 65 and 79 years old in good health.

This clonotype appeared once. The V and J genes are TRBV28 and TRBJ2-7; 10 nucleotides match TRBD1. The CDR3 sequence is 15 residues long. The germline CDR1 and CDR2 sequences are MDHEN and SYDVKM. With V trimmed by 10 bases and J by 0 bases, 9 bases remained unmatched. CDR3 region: CANRVGTGDSYEQYF. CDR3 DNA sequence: TGTGCCAACAGAGTCGGGACAGGGGACTCCTACGAGCAGTACTTC.

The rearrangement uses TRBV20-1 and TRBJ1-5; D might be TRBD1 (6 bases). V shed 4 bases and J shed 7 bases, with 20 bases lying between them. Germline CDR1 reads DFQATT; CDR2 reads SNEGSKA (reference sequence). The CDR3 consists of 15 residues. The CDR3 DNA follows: TGCAGTGCTAAACCCAGTGAGGGGGGAGGACAGCCCCAGCATTTT. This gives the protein CSAKPSEGGGQPQHF.

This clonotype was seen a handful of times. CDR3 DNA: TGCGCCACCACCTTGAGGGATACGCAGTATTTT. It is translated as CATTLRDTQYF. The rearrangement uses TRBV10-2 and TRBJ2-3, with D uncertain. CDR1 WSHSY and CDR2 SAAADI come from the germline V gene. The V gene lost 10 bases and the J gene lost 6 bases, with 11 bases spanning the gap. The CDR3 extends over 11 amino acids.

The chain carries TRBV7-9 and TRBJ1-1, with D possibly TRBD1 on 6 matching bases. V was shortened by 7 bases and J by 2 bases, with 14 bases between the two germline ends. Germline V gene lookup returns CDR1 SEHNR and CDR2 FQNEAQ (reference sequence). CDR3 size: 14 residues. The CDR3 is CASNLGDTNTEAFF. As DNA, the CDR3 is TGTGCCAGCAATCTCGGGGACACTAACACTGAAGCTTTCTTT. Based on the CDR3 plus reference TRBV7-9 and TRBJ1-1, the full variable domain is DTGVSQNPRHKITKRGQNVTFRCDPISEHNRLYWYRQTLGQGPEFLTYFQNEAQLEKSRLLSDRFSAERPKGSFSTLEIQRTEQGDSAMYLCASNLGDTNTEAFFGQGTRLTVV.

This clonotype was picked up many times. The CDR3 coding sequence is TGTGCCAGCAGCCCACGGCCTAAACAAGAGACCCAGTACTTC. The encoded protein is CASSPRPKQETQYF. The genes are TRBV14 and TRBJ2-5; D not certain. The germline gives CDR1 SGHDN, CDR2 FVKESK. V was trimmed by 4 bases and J by 2 bases, leaving 11 bases between them. The CDR3 sequence is 14 residues long.

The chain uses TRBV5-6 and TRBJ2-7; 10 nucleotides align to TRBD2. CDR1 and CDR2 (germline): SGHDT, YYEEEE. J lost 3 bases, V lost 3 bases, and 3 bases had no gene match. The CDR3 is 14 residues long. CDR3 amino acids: CASSSLAGYYEQYF. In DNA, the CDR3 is TGTGCCAGCAGCTCACTAGCGGGATACTACGAGCAGTACTTC.

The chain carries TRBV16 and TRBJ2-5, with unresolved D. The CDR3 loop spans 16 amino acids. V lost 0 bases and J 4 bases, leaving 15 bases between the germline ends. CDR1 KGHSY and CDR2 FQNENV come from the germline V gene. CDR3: CASSQSGARGGETQYF. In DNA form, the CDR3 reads TGTGCCAGCAGCCAATCTGGCGCGAGAGGTGGAGAGACCCAGTACTTC.

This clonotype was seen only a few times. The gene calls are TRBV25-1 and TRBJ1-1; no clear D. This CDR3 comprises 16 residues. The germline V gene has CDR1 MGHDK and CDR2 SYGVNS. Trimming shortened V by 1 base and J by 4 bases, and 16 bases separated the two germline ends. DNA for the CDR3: TGTGCCAGCAGTGAATCATTTTTGGACGGCGTCACTGAAGCTTTCTTT. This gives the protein CASSESFLDGVTEAFF.

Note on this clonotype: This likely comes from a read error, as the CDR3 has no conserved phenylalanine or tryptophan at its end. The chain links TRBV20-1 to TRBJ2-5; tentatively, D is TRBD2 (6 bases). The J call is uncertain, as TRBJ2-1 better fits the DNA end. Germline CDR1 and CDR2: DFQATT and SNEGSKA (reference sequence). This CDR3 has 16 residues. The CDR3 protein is CSATRLAGTYGNEQFL. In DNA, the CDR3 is TGCAGTGCTACCCGACTCGCGGGAACCTATGGGAATGAGCAGTTCCTC.

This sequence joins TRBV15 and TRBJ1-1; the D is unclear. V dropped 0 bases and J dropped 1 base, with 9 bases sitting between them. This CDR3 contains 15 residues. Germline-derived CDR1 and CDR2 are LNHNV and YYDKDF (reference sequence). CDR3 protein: CATSREGTANTEAFF. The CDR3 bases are TGTGCCACCAGCAGAGAAGGAACAGCGAACACTGAAGCTTTCTTT. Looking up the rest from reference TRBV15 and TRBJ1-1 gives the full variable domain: DAMVIQNPRYQVTQFGKPVTLSCSQTLNHNVMYWYQQKSSQAPKLLFHYYDKDFNNEADTPDNFQSRRPNTSFCFLDIRSPGLGDTAMYLCATSREGTANTEAFFGQGTRLTVV.

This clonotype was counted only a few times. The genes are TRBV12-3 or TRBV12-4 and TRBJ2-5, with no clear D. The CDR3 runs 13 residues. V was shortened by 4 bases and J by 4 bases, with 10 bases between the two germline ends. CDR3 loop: CASSWGRGETQYF. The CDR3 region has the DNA TGTGCCAGCAGTTGGGGTCGTGGAGAGACCCAGTACTTC.

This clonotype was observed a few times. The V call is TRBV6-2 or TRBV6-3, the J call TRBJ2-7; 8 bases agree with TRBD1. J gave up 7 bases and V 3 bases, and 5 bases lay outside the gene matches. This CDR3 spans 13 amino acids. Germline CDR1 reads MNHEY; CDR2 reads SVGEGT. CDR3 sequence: CASSYTGGQEQYF. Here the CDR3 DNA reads TGTGCCAGCAGTTATACAGGGGGTCAAGAGCAGTACTTC.

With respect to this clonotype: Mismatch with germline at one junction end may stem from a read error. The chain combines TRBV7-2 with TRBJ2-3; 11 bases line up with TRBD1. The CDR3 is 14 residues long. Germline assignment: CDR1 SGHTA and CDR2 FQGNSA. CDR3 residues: CASSFGQGANTQYF. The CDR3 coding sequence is TGTGCCAGTAGCTTCGGACAGGGGGCAAATACGCAGTATTTT.

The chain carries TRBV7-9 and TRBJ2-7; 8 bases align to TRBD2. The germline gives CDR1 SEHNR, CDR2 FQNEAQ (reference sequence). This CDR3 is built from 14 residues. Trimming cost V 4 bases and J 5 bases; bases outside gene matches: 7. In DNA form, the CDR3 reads TGTGCCAGCAGCTCATCAAGCGGGAGCCACGAGCAGTACTTC. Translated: CASSSSSGSHEQYF.

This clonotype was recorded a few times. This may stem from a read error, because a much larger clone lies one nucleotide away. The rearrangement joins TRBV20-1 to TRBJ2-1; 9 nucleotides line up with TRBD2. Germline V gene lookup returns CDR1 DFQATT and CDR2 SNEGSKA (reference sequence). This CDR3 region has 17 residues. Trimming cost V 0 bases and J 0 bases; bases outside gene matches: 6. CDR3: CSARDFSGSPSYNEQFF. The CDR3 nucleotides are TGCAGTGCTAGAGATTTTAGCGGGAGTCCCTCCTACAATGAGCAGTTCTTC.

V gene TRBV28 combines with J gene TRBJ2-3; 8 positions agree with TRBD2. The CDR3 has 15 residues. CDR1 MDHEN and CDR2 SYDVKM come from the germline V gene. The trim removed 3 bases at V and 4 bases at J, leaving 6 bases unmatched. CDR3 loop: CASSFERERADTQYF. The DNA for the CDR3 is TGTGCCAGCAGTTTCGAGCGGGAGAGAGCAGATACGCAGTATTTT. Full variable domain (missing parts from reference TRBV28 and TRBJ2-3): DVKVTQSSRYLVKRTGEKVFLECVQDMDHENMFWYRQDPGLGLRLIYFSYDVKMKEKGDIPEGYSVSREKKERFSLILESASTNQTSMYLCASSFERERADTQYFGPGTRLTVL.

The CDR3 sequence is CASSRGVTDTQYF. The DNA for the CDR3 is TGCGCCAGCAGCCGCGGAGTCACAGATACGCAGTATTTT. The chain links TRBV5-1 to TRBJ2-3; D is ambiguous. Trimming took 4 bases from V and 2 from J, leaving 8 bases between them. CDR1 and CDR2 from the germline V gene are SGHRS and YFSETQ. There are 13 residues in the CDR3.

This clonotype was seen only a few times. CDR3 sequence: CSAAPWDRDQPQHF. In nucleotides, the CDR3 is TGCAGTGCCGCCCCGTGGGACAGAGATCAGCCCCAGCATTTT. The chain uses TRBV20-1 and TRBJ1-5; TRBD1 matches 7 bases. The CDR3 is 14 amino acids. CDR1 and CDR2 from the germline V gene are DFQATT and SNEGSKA (reference sequence). Trimming at V came to 6 bases and at J to 5 bases, leaving 10 bases not matched to a gene.

For the CDR3, the DNA is TGTGCCAGCAGTTTCTCGGGACAGGACATCTACGAGCAGTACTTC. This encodes CASSFSGQDIYEQYF. V usage is TRBV28 and J usage is TRBJ2-7; TRBD1 matches 8 bases. J lost 3 bases, V lost 3 bases, and 7 bases had no gene match. The CDR3 has 15 residues. Germline assignment: CDR1 MDHEN and CDR2 SYDVKM.

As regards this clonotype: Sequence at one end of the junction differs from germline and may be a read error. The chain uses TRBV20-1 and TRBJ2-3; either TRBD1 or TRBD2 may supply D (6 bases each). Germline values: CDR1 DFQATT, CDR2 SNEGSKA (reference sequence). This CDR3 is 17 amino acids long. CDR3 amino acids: CSVPPGGTSTSTDTQYF. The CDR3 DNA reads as TGCAGTGTCCCACCTGGGGGCACTTCCACTAGCACAGATACGCAGTACTTT.

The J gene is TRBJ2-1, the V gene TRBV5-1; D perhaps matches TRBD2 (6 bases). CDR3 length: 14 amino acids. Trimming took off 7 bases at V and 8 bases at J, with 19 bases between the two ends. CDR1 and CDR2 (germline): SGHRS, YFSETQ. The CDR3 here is CASCRDSQEDEQFF. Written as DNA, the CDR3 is TGCGCCAGCTGCCGGGACTCCCAGGAAGATGAGCAGTTCTTC.

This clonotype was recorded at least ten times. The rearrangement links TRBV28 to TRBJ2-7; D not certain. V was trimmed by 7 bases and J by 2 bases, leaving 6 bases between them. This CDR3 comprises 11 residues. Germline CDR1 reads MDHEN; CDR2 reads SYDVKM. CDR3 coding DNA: TGTGCCAGCAAGTCCCCCTACGAGCAGTACTTC. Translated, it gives CASKSPYEQYF.

CDR3 amino acids: CSVTEARGYTF. The DNA of the CDR3 is TGCAGCGTTACCGAGGCAAGGGGCTACACCTTC. The rearrangement uses TRBV29-1 and TRBJ1-2; D not certain. From germline, CDR1 is SQVTM and CDR2 ANQGSEA. The length of the CDR3 is 11 residues. V was trimmed by 5 bases and J by 8 bases, leaving 12 bases between them. The variable domain in full, completed from reference TRBV29-1 and TRBJ1-2, reads SAVISQKPSRDICQRGTSLTIQCQVDSQVTMMFWYRQQPGQSLTLIATANQGSEATYESGFVIDKFPISRPNLTFSTLTVSNMSPEDSSIYLCSVTEARGYTFGSGTRLTVV.